These 17 T cell receptor beta chains originate from one sample sequenced in a study of blood T cell repertoires in COVID-19 (dated by TCRdb to between 2020 and 2021). The library was prepared using the immunoSEQ multiplex PCR assay. Sourced from immuneACCESS, this table was stored by TCRdb with only in-frame sequences that have V and J called. A share of the clones is absent; for the studies checked, an unresolved V gene accounts for under half, and the remainder has no known explanation. Recorded for this sample are some 38,000 clones; approximately 69% of them occurred a single time. In total, the top ten clones hold over 9.5% of the sample. Sequencing was carried out using peripheral blood. The receptors stem from an older man with COVID-19, enrolled during active disease.

The V call is TRBV19, the J call TRBJ1-3; D remains unclear. CDR3 length: 16 amino acids. The germline V gene encodes CDR1 LNHDA and CDR2 SQIVND (reference sequence). V shed 5 bases and J shed 0 bases, with 14 bases lying between them. Here the CDR3 reads CASSLSGRSSGNTIYF. As DNA, the CDR3 is TGTGCCAGTAGTTTATCGGGTAGGAGCTCTGGAAACACCATATATTTT.

This clone was picked up a small number of times. The V and J genes are TRBV21-1 and TRBJ2-1; the D call in the table, TRBD1, was not verified against the DNA. TRBV21-1 is listed as a pseudogene. The CDR3 consists of 11 residues. CDR3 residues: CARDIYNEQFF. As DNA, the CDR3 is TGTGCCAGGGACATCTACAATGAGCAGTTCTTC.

Here the CDR3 reads CASSVGGLAGVYEQYF. CDR3 nucleotides: TGTGCCAGCAGCGTAGGGGGACTAGCGGGAGTCTACGAGCAGTACTTC. The chain recombines TRBV9 with TRBJ2-7; the match to TRBD2 covers 14 bases. The CDR3 loop spans 16 amino acids. V lost 0 bases and J lost 3; bases outside the gene matches: 2. The V gene's germline CDR1 is SGDLS and CDR2 YYNGEE. The variable domain in full, with the rest retrieved from reference TRBV9 and TRBJ2-7, is DSGVTQTPKHLITATGQRVTLRCSPRSGDLSVYWYQQSLDQGLQFLIQYYNGEERAKGNILERFSAQQFPDLHSELNLSSLELGDSALYFCASSVGGLAGVYEQYFGPGTRLTVT.

The chain employs TRBV6-5 and TRBJ2-7, with a possible D match to TRBD2 (6 bases). Trimming removed 8 bases at V and 1 base at J, with 12 bases between. The CDR3 sequence is 13 residues long. Germline V CDR1 and CDR2: MNHEY, SVGAGI. DNA of the CDR3: TGTGCCAGCTCATTAGCGGAGTCCTACGAGCAGTACTTC. Its protein product is CASSLAESYEQYF.

Relative to its sample, this clone is medium-sized. V is TRBV5-1 and J is TRBJ1-5, with D tentatively TRBD1 (6 bases). Trimming took off 2 bases at V and 4 bases at J, with 10 bases between the two ends. The CDR3 loop spans 14 amino acids. Germline V gene data show CDR1 as SGHRS and CDR2 as YFSETQ. CDR3 sequence (DNA): TGCGCCAGCAGCTTAGGGACACCTAATCAGCCCCAGCATTTT. Amino acids: CASSLGTPNQPQHF.

The J gene is TRBJ2-7, the V gene TRBV4-2; 9 bases map to TRBD2. CDR1 LGHNA and CDR2 YNFKEQ come from the germline V gene. The ends lost 0 bases at V and 3 bases at J; junction bases unmatched: 6. The CDR3 is 16 residues long. The CDR3: CASSQDRREGLYEQYF. Here the CDR3 DNA reads TGTGCCAGCAGCCAAGATCGGCGGGAGGGCCTCTACGAGCAGTACTTC.

In its sample, this clone was seen a few times. Other nucleotide sequences from this sample produce the same CDR3. This chain uses TRBV18 with TRBJ1-2; TRBD1 matches at 8 bases. The V segment lost 3 bases and the J segment 0 bases; nucleotides outside the gene matches: 3. The germline CDR1 and CDR2 sequences are KGHSH and LQKENI. The CDR3 spans 15 residues. The CDR3 loop is CASSPGTGPNYGYTF. In DNA, the CDR3 is TGTGCCAGCTCACCTGGGACAGGACCTAACTATGGCTACACCTTC.

The sample holds a few counts of this clone. The gene calls are TRBV7-6 and TRBJ1-1, with no clear D. The V end was cut by 5 bases, the J end by 8 bases, with 15 bases between. Germline CDR1 is SGHVS and CDR2 is FNYEAQ. This CDR3 has 13 amino acids. CDR3 residues: CASSAQLDGEAFF. DNA of the CDR3: TGTGCCAGCAGCGCACAGTTAGACGGCGAAGCTTTCTTT.

The chain uses TRBV6-5 and TRBJ1-5, with 7 bases aligning to TRBD1. The CDR3 runs to 14 residues. Germline CDR1 MNHEY, CDR2 SVGAGI. J was trimmed by 5 bases and V by 8 bases; bases with no gene match: 9. The CDR3, as DNA: TGTGCCAGCCAAGACAGGGCTACATATCAGCCCCAGCATTTT. Translating gives CASQDRATYQPQHF.

The CDR3: CATSAGQGASVNEQYF. The CDR3 nucleotides read TGTGCCACCAGTGCAGGACAGGGGGCGTCCGTGAACGAGCAGTACTTC. V is TRBV24-1 and J is TRBJ2-7; 11 nucleotides align to TRBD1. CDR3 length: 16 residues. The germline gives CDR1 KGHDR, CDR2 SFDVKD. V shed 5 bases and J 5 bases; nucleotides not matched to a gene: 10.

This chain uses TRBV7-9 with TRBJ2-1; a possible D gene is TRBD2 (5 bases). The CDR3 length is 12 residues. The V and J ends lost 8 bases and 3 bases respectively, with 8 bases between them. Per germline, CDR1 SEHNR and CDR2 FQNEAQ (reference sequence). CDR3 coding DNA: TGTGCCAGCGGGAGACTCTACAATGAGCAGTTCTTC. Translation gives CASGRLYNEQFF.

This clone was observed a single time. This chain links TRBV28 with TRBJ1-6; 7 bases match TRBD1. This CDR3 has 15 residues. Germline values: CDR1 MDHEN, CDR2 SYDVKM. The V gene end was trimmed by 5 bases and the J gene end by 10 bases; junction bases not matched to a gene: 11. The CDR3 nucleotides read TGTGCCAGCAGTAGATGGGACAGCGGAAAATCACCCCTCCACTTT. As protein: CASSRWDSGKSPLHF.

The genes are TRBV3-1 (or the pseudogene TRBV3-2) and TRBJ1-2; possibly TRBD1 for D (6 bases). The V gene's germline CDR1 is LGHDT and CDR2 YNNKEL (reference sequence). Trimming took off 6 bases at V and 5 bases at J, with 16 bases between the two ends. This CDR3 is 14 amino acids long. The CDR3: CASRHQGRGYGYTF. The CDR3 DNA sequence: TGTGCCAGCAGACACCAGGGGCGTGGGTATGGCTACACCTTC.

This clone appeared a single time. The chain recombines TRBV4-2 with TRBJ1-2; D possibly corresponds to TRBD1 (6 bases). The ends were cut back, 3 bases at V and 8 bases at J, with 13 bases in the middle. CDR3 size: 13 residues. CDR1 and CDR2 from the germline V gene are LGHNA and YNFKEQ. The CDR3 DNA sequence: TGTGCCAGCAGCCAGGATATTGGGGGCGGCTACACCTTC. Encoded protein: CASSQDIGGGYTF.

This clone turned up a few times. The chain recombines TRBV5-1 with TRBJ1-1; D remains ambiguous. V was trimmed by 0 bases and J by 3 bases, leaving 12 bases between them. The germline V gene encodes CDR1 SGHRS and CDR2 YFSETQ. The CDR3 has 15 residues. The CDR3 reads CASSLDSGSHTEAFF. The CDR3 bases are TGCGCCAGCAGCTTGGACTCCGGGTCGCACACTGAAGCTTTCTTT.

The CDR3 DNA reads TGTGCCAGCGGAAAGGGGACGAACACCGGGGAGCTGTTTTTT. Its protein is CASGKGTNTGELFF. V and J are TRBV7-2 and TRBJ2-2; TRBD1 is a possible D gene (5 bases). Between the trimmed V and J ends, which lost 8 bases and 0 bases, there was a span of 10 bases. Per the germline V gene, CDR1 is SGHTA and CDR2 is FQGNSA. CDR3 length equals 14 residues.

This clone appeared once. The chain carries TRBV11-2 and TRBJ2-6; TRBD2 is a possible D gene (5 bases). Trimming stripped 0 bases from V and 1 base from J, with 7 bases between. The CDR3 consists of 16 residues. From germline, CDR1 is SGHAT and CDR2 FQNNGV. CDR3 DNA: TGTGCCAGCAGCTTAGATCCGGGATCTGGGGCCAACGTCCTGACTTTC. Amino acids: CASSLDPGSGANVLTF.